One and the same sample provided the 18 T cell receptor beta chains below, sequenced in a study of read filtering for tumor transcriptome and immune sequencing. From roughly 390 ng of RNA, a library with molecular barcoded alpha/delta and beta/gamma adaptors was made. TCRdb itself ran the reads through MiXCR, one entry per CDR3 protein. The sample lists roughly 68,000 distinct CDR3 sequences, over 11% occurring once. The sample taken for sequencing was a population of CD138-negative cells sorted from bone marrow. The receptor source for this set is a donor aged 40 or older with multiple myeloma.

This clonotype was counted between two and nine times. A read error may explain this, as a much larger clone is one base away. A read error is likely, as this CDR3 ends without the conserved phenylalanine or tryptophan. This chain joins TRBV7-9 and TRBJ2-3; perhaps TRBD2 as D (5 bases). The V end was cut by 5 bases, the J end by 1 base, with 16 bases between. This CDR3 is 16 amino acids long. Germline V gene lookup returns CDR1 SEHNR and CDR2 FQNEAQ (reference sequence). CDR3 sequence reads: CASSPLRGLGTDTQYS. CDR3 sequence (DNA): TGTGCCAGCAGCCCCCTCCGAGGGCTCGGCACAGATACGCAGTATTCT.

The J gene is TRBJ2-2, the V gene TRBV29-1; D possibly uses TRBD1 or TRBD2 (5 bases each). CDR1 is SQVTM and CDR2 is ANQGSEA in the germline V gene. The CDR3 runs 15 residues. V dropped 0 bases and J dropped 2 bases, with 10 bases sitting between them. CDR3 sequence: CSVEDEGDNTGELFF. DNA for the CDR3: TGCAGCGTTGAAGACGAAGGGGACAACACCGGGGAGCTGTTTTTT.

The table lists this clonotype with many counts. CDR3 coding DNA: TGCGCCAGCAGCACCGGACTAGCGGGAGGGACGAGCGAGACCCAGTACTTC. Translation: CASSTGLAGGTSETQYF. The rearrangement joins TRBV5-1 to TRBJ2-5; 15 bases map to TRBD2. From germline, CDR1 is SGHRS and CDR2 YFSETQ. V shed 4 bases and J 5 bases; nucleotides not matched to a gene: 9. This CDR3 is built from 17 residues.

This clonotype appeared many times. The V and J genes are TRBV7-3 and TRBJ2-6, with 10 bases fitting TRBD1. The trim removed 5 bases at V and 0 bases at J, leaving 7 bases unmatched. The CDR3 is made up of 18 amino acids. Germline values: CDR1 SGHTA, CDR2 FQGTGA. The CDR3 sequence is CASSPRDRGSSGANVLTF. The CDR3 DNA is TGTGCCAGCAGCCCCCGGGACAGGGGTTCCTCTGGGGCCAACGTCCTGACTTTC. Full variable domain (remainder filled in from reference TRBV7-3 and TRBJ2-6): GAGVSQTPSNKVTEKGKYVELRCDPISGHTALYWYRQSLGQGPEFLIYFQGTGAADDSGLPNDRFFAVRPEGSVSTLKIQRTERGDSAVYLCASSPRDRGSSGANVLTFGAGSRLTVL.

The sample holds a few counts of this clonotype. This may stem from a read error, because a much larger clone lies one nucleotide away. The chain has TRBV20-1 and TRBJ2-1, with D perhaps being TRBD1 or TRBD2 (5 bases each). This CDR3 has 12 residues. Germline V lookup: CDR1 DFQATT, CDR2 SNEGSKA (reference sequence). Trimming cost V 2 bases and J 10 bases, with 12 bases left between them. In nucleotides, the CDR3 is TGCAGTGCTAGAACAGACGGGGCAGAGCAGTTCTTC. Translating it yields CSARTDGAEQFF.

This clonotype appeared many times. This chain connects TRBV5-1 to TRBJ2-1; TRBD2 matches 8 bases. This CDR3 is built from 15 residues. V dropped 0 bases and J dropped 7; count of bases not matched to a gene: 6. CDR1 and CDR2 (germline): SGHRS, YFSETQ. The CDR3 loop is CASSLARGLENEQFF. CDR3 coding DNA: TGCGCCAGCAGCTTGGCCAGGGGACTAGAGAATGAGCAGTTCTTC.

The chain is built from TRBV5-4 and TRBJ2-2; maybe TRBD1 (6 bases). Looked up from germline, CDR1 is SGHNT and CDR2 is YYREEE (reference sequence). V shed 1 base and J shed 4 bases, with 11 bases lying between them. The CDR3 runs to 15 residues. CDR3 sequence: CASSLQGTTTGELFF. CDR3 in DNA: TGTGCCAGCAGCTTGCAGGGGACGACCACCGGGGAGCTGTTTTTT.

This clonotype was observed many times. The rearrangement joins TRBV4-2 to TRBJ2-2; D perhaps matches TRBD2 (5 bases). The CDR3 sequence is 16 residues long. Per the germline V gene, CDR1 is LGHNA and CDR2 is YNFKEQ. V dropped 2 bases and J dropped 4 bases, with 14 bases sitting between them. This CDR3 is CASSQILGAGTGELFF. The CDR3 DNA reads TGTGCCAGCAGCCAAATCCTCGGCGCGGGCACCGGGGAGCTGTTTTTT.

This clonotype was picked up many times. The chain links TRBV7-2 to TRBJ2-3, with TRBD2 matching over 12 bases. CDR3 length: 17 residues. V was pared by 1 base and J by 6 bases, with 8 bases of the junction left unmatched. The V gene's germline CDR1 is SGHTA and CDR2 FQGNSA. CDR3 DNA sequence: TGTGCCAGCAGCTTAGATAGGCCACTAGCGGGAGGTGATACGCAGTATTTT. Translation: CASSLDRPLAGGDTQYF.

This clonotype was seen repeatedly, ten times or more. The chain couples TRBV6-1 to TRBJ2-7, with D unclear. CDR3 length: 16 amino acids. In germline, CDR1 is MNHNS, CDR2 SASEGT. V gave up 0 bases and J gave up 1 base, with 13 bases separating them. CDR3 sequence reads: CASSEASWDTSYEQYF. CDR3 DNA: TGTGCCAGCAGTGAAGCGTCATGGGATACATCCTACGAGCAGTACTTC.

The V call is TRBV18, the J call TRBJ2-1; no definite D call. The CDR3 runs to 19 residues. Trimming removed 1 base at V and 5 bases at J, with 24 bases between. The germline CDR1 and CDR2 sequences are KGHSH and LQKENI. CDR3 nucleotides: TGTGCCAGCTCACCACGTGTGGGCACTACAGAGCGTTCCCACAATGAGCAGTTCTTC. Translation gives CASSPRVGTTERSHNEQFF. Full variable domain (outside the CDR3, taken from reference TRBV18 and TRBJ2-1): NAGVMQNPRHLVRRRGQEARLRCSPMKGHSHVYWYRQLPEEGLKFMVYLQKENIIDESGMPKERFSAEFPKEGPSILRIQQVVRGDSAAYFCASSPRVGTTERSHNEQFFGPGTRLTVL.

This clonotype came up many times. The CDR3 loop reads CSAGTADREHNEQFF. CDR3 nucleotide sequence: TGCAGTGCCGGAACCGCGGACAGGGAGCACAATGAGCAGTTCTTC. The chain links TRBV20-1 to TRBJ2-1, with 8 nucleotides matching TRBD1. The CDR3 contains 15 residues. V dropped 6 bases and J dropped 5; count of bases not matched to a gene: 12. Germline values: CDR1 DFQATT, CDR2 SNEGSKA (reference sequence).

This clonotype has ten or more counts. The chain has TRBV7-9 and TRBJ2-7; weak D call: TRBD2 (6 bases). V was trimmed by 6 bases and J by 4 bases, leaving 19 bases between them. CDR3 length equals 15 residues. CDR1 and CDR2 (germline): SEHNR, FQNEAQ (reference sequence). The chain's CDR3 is CASSSTRTTPYEQYF. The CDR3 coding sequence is TGTGCCAGCAGTTCGACTAGGACGACTCCGTACGAGCAGTACTTC.

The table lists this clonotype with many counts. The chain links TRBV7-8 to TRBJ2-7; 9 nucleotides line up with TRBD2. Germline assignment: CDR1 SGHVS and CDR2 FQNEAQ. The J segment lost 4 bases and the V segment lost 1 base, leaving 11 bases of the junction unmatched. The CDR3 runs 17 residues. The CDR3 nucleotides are TGTGCCAGCAGCTTAGTCGTCAATAGCGGGAGTCCATACGAGCAGTACTTC. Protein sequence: CASSLVVNSGSPYEQYF. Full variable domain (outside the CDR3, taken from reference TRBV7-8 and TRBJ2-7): GAGVSQSPRYKVAKRGQDVALRCDPISGHVSLFWYQQALGQGPEFLTYFQNEAQLDKSGLPSDRFFAERPEGSVSTLKIQRTQQEDSAVYLCASSLVVNSGSPYEQYFGPGTRLTVT.

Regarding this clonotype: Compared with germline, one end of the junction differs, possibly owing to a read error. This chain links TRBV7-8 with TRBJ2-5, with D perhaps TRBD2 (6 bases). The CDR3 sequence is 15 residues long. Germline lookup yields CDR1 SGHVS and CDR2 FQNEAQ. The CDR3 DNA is TGTGCCAGTAGCTTAGAGGTGGAGGGCTGGCAGACCCAGTACTTC. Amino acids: CASSLEVEGWQTQYF.

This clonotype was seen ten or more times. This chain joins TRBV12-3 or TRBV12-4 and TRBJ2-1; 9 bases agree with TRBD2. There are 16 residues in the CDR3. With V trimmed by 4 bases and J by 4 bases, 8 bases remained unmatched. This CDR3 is CASSYNPGLAYNEQFF. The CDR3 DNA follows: TGTGCCAGCAGTTACAACCCGGGACTAGCTTACAATGAGCAGTTCTTC.

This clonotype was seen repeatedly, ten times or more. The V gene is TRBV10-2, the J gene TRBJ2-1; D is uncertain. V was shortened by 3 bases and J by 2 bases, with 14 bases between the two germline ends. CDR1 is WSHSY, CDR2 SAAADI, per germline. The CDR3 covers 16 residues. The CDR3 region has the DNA TGCGCCAGCAGTGAAGTGCAGGCTCCGACCTACAATGAGCAGTTCTTC. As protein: CASSEVQAPTYNEQFF.

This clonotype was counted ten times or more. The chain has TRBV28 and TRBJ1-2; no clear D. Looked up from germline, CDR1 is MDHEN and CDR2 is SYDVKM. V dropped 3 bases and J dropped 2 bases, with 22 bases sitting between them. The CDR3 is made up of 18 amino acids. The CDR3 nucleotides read TGTGCCAGCAGTTTCCCCAATGGAATCGGGAACCAAAACTATGGCTACACCTTC. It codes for CASSFPNGIGNQNYGYTF.